This TCR beta chain is drawn from a study of beta chain features in type 1 diabetes. One heparinised blood draw, averaging around 0.12 L, came from each donor. Naive, central memory, regulatory and stem cell-like memory cells within the CD4+ compartment were sorted using CD45RO/CCR7/CD25/CD127/CD95/CD27. Expressed TCRB transcripts got sequenced, as all isolated RNA was reverse transcribed. TCRdb's table, derived via immunoSEQ multiplex PCR, lists solely in-frame clones and lacks some. The sample shows over 700,000 clones, about a sixth of them seen only once. General study results and limits: The naive, central memory and Treg TCRB repertoires looked more alike in patients than they did in healthy donors.

This clone was counted a few times. As yet, its antigen is unknown. V lost 7 bases, J lost 3 bases, and 17 bases stayed unmatched. The CDR3 runs 19 residues. CDR1 SEHNR and CDR2 FQNEAQ come from the germline V gene (reference sequence). V usage is TRBV7-9 and J usage is TRBJ2-3, with 12 positions matching TRBD2. The origin of this receptor is a woman aged 18-30 years in good health. Material: naive CD4+ T cells from blood. CDR3 loop: CASNLYLAGGPVPTDTQYF. For the CDR3, the DNA is TGTGCCAGCAACCTTTACCTAGCGGGAGGGCCCGTTCCGACAGATACGCAGTATTTT.